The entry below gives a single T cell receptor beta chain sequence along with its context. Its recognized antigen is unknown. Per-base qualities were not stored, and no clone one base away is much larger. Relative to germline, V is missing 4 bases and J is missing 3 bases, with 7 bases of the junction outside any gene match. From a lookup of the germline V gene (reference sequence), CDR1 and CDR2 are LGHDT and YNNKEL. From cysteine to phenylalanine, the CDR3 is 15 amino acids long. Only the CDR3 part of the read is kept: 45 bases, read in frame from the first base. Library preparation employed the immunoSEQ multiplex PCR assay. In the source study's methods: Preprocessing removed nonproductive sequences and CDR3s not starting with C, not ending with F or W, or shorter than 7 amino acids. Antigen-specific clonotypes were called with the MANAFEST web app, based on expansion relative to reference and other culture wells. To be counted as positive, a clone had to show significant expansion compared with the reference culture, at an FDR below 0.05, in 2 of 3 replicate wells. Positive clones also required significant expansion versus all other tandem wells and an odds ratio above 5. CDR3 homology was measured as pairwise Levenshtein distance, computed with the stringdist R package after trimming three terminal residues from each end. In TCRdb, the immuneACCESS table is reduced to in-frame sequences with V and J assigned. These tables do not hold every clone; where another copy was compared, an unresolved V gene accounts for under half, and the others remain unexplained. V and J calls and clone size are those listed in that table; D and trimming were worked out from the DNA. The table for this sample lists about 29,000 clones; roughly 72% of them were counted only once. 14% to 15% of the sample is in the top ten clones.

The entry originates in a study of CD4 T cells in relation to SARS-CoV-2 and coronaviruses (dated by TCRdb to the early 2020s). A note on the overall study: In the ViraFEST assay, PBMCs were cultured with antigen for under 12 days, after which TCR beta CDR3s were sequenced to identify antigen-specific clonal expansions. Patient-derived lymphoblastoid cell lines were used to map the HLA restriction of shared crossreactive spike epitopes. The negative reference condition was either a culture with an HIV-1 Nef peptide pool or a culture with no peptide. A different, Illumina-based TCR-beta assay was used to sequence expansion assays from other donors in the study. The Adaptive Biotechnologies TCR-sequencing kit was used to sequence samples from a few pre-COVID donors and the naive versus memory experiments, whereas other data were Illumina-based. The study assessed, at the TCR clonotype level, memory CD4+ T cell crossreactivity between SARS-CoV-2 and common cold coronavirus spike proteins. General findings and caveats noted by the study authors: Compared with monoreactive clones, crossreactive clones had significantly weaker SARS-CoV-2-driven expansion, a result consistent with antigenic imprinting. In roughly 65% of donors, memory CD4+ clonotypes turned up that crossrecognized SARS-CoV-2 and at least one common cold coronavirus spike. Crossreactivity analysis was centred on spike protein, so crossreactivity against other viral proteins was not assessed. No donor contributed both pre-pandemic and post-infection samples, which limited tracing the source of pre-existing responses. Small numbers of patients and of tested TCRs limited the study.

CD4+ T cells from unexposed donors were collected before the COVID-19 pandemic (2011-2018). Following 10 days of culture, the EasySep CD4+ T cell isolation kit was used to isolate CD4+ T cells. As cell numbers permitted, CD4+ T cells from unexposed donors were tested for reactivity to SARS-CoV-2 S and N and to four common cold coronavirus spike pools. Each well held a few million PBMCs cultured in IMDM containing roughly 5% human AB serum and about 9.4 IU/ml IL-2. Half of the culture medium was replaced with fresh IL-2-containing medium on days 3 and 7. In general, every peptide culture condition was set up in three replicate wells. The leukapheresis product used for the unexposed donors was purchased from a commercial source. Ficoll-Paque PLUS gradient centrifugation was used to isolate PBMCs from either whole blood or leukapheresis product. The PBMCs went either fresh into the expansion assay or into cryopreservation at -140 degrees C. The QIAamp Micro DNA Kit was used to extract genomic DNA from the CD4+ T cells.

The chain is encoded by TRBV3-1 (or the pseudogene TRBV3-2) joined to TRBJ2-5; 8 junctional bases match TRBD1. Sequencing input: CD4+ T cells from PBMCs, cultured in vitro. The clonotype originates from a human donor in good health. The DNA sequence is TGTGCCAGCAGCCGCTGGGACAGGAGGGAAGAGACCCAGTACTTC. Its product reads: CASSRWDRREETQYF.